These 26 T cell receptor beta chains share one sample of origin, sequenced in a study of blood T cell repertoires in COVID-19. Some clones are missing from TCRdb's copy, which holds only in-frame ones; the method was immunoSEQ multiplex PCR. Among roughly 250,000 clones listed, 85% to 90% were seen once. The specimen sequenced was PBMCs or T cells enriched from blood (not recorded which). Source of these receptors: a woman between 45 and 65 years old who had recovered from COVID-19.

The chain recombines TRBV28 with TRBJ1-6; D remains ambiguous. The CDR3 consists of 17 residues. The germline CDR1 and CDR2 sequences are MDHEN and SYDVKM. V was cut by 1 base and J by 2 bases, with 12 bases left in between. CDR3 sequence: CASSLSSGGPYNSPLHF. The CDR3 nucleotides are TGTGCCAGCAGTTTATCGTCCGGTGGTCCCTATAATTCACCCCTCCACTTT.

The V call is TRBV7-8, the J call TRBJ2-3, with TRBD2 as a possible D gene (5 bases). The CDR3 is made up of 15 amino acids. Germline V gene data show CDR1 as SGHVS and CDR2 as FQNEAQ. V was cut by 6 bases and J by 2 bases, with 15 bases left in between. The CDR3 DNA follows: TGTGCCAGCAGGGTCATGGAGCGGCACACAGATACGCAGTATTTT. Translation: CASRVMERHTDTQYF.

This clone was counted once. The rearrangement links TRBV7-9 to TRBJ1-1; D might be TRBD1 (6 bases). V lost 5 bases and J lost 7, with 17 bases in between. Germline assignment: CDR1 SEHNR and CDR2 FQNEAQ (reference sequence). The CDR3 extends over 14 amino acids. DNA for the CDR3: TGTGCCAGCAGCGATGACAGGCATAGGCTTGAAGCTTTCTTT. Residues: CASSDDRHRLEAFF. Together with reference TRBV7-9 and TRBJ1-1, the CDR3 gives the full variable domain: DTGVSQNPRHKITKRGQNVTFRCDPISEHNRLYWYRQTLGQGPEFLTYFQNEAQLEKSRLLSDRFSAERPKGSFSTLEIQRTEQGDSAMYLCASSDDRHRLEAFFGQGTRLTVV.

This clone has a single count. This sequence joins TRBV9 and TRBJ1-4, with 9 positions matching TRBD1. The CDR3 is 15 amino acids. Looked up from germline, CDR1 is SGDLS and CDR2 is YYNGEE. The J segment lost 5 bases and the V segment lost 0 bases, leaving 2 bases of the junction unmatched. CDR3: CASSVGTGENEKLFF. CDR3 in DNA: TGTGCCAGCAGCGTAGGGACAGGGGAGAATGAAAAACTGTTTTTT.

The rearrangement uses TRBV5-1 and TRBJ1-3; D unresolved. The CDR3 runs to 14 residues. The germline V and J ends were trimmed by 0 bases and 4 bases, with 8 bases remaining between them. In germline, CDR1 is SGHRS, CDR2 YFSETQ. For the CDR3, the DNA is TGCGCCAGCAGCTTGGGGGCTTGGGGAAACACCATATATTTT. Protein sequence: CASSLGAWGNTIYF.

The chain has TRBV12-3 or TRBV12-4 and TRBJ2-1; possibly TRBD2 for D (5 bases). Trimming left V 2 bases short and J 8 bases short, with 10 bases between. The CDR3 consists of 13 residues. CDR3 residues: CASSLTISDEQFF. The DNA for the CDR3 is TGTGCCAGCAGTTTAACTATTAGCGATGAGCAGTTCTTC.

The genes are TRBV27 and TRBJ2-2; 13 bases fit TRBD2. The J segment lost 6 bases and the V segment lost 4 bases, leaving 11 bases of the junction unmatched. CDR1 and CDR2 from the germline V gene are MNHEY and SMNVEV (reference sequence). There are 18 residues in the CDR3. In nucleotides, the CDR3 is TGTGCCAGCAGTTCCCGGACTAGCGGGAGATTTCAGTCCGGGGAGCTGTTTTTT. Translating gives CASSSRTSGRFQSGELFF.

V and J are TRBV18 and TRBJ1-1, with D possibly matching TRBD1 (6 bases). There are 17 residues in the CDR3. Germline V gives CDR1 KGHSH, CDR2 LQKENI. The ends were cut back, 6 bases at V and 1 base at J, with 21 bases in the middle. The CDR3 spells CASSLKSGTPTNTEAFF. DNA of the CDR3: TGTGCCAGCTCGCTAAAATCCGGGACACCGACGAACACTGAAGCTTTCTTT.

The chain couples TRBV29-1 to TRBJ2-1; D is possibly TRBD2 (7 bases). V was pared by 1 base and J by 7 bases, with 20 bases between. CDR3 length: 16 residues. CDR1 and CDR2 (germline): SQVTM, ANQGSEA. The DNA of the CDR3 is TGCAGCGTTGAAGGAGGGGGAAAGCTAGCGGATAATGAGCAGTTCTTC. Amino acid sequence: CSVEGGGKLADNEQFF.

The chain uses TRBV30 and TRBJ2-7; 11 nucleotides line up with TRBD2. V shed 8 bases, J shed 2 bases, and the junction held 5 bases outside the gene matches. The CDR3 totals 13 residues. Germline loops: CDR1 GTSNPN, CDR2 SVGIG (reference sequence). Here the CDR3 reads CAATSGITYEQYF. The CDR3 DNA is TGTGCCGCGACTAGCGGGATTACCTACGAGCAGTACTTC.

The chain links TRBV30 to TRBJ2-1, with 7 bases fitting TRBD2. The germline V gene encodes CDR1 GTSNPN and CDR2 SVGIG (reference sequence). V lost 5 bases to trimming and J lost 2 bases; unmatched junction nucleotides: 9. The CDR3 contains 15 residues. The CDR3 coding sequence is TGTGCCTGGGGAGGCGGGAGAACAACCTACAATGAGCAGTTCTTC. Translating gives CAWGGGRTTYNEQFF. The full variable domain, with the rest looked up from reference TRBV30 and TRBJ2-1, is SQTIHQWPATLVQPVGSPLSLECTVEGTSNPNLYWYRQAAGRGLQLLFYSVGIGQISSEVPQNLSASRPQDRQFILSSKKLLLSDSGFYLCAWGGGRTTYNEQFFGPGTRLTVL.

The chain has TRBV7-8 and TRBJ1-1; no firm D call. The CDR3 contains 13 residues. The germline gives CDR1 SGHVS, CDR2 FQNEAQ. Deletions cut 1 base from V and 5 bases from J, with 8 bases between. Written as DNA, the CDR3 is TGTGCCAGCAGCTTAGTCCGAGGGACTGAAGCTTTCTTT. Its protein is CASSLVRGTEAFF.

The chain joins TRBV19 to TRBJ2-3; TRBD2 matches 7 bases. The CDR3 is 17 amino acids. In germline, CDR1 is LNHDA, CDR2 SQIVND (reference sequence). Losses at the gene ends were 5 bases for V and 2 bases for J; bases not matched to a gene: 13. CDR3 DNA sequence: TGTGCCAGTAGTGTCCTAAGCGGGACGGTGGCCACAGATACGCAGTATTTT. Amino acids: CASSVLSGTVATDTQYF.

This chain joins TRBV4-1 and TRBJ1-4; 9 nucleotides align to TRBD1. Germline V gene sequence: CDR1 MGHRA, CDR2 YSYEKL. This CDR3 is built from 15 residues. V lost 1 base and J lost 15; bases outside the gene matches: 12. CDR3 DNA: TGCGCCAGCAGCCAAGCCCCGACAGGGGGAAACCGGATGTTTTTT. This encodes CASSQAPTGGNRMFF.

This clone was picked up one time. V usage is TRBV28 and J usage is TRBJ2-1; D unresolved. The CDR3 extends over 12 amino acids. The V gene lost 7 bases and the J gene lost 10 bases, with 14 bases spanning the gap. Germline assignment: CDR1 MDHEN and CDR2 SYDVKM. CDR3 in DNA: TGTGCCAGCAAAGTAATGACACAGGAGCAGTTCTTC. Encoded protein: CASKVMTQEQFF.

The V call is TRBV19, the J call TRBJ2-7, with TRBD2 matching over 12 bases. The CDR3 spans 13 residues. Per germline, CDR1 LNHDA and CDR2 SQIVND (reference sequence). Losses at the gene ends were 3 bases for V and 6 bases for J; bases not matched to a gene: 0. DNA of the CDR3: TGTGCCAGTAGTATGACTAGCGGGAGCGAGCAGTACTTC. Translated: CASSMTSGSEQYF.

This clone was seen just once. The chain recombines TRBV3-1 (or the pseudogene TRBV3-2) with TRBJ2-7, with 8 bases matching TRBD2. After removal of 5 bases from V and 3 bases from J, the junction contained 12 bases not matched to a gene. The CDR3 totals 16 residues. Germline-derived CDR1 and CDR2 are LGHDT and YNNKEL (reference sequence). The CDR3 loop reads CASSLLRGAYNYEQYF. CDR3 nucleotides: TGTGCCAGCAGCTTACTGCGGGGGGCCTACAACTACGAGCAGTACTTC.

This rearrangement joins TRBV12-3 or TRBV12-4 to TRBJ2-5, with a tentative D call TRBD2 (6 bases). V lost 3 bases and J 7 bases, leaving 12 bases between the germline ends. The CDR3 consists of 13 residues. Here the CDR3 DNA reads TGTGCCAGCAGTTTCGGCCCCGGGGGGACCCAGTACTTC. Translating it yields CASSFGPGGTQYF.

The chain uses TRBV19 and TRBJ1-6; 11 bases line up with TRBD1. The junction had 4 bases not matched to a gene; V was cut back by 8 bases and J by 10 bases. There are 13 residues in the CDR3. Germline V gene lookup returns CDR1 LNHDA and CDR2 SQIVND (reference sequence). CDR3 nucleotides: TGTGCCAGTGGGACAGGGGGTACCTCACCCCTCCACTTT. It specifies CASGTGGTSPLHF.

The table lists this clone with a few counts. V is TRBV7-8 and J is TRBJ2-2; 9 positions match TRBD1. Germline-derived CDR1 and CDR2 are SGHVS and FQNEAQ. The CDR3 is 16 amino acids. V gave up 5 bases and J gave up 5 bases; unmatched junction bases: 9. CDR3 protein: CASSLWGQGGTGELFF. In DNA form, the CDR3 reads TGTGCCAGCAGCCTTTGGGGACAGGGCGGAACCGGGGAGCTGTTTTTT. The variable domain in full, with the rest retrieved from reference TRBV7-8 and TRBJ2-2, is GAGVSQSPRYKVAKRGQDVALRCDPISGHVSLFWYQQALGQGPEFLTYFQNEAQLDKSGLPSDRFFAERPEGSVSTLKIQRTQQEDSAVYLCASSLWGQGGTGELFFGEGSRLTVL.

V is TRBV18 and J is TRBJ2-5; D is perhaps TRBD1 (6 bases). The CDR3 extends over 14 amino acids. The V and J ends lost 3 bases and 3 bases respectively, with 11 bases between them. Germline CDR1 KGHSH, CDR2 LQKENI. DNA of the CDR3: TGTGCCAGCTCACCCACAGGGAATAAAGAGACCCAGTACTTC. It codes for CASSPTGNKETQYF.

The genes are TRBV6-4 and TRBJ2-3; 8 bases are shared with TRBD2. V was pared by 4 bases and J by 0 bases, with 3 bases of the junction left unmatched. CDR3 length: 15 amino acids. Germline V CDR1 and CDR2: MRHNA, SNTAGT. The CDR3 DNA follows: TGTGCCAGCAGTGTCATAGCGGGGAGCACAGATACGCAGTATTTT. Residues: CASSVIAGSTDTQYF.

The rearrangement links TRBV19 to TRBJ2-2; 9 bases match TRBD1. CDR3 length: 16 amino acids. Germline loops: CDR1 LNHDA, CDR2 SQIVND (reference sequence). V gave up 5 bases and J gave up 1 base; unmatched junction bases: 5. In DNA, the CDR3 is TGTGCCAGTAGTGAGGGGACAGGGAAGAACACCGGGGAGCTGTTTTTT. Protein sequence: CASSEGTGKNTGELFF.

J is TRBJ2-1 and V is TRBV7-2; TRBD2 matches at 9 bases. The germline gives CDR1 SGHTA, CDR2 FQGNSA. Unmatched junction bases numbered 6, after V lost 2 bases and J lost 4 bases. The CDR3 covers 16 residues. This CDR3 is CASSLPAGGRYNEQFF. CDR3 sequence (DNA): TGTGCCAGCAGCTTACCAGCGGGAGGTCGATACAATGAGCAGTTCTTC.

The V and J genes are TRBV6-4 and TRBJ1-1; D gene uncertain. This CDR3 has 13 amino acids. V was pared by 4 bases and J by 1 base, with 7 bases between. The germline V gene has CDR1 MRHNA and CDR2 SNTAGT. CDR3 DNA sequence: TGTGCCAGCAGTGTAGGAGCGAACACTGAAGCTTTCTTT. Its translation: CASSVGANTEAFF.

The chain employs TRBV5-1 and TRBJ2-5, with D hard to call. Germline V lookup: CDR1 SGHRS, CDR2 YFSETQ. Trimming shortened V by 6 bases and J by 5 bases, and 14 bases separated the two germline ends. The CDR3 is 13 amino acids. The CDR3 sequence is CASTPSNGETQYF. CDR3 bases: TGCGCCAGCACCCCCTCAAACGGGGAGACCCAGTACTTC.